The 11 T cell receptor beta chains in this list originate from one sample, sequenced in a study of beta chain features in type 1 diabetes. cDNA synthesis used the whole RNA isolate, giving expressed TCRB sequences. The repertoire was sequenced with immunoSEQ multiplex PCR; TCRdb's copy has only in-frame clones and lacks some. This sample yields 450,000 to 600,000 clones, of which 30% are seen a single time; about 0.065% belongs to the top ten. Sample: naive CD4+ T cells from blood. These receptors were obtained from a man aged 18 to 30 in good health.

This clone was seen a few times. The CDR3 DNA follows: TGCAGCGTCGTCGGGACAGGGGGCCTGGGCGTCGAGCAGTACTTC. Residues: CSVVGTGGLGVEQYF. The chain uses TRBV29-1 and TRBJ2-7, with 12 positions matching TRBD1. This CDR3 region has 15 residues. J was trimmed by 6 bases and V by 6 bases; bases with no gene match: 12. Germline-derived CDR1 and CDR2 are SQVTM and ANQGSEA.

In this sample, this clone turned up a few times. The CDR3 protein is CASSGGSASSYNEQFF. CDR3 bases: TGCGCCAGCAGCGGGGGAAGCGCCAGCTCCTACAATGAGCAGTTCTTC. The J gene is TRBJ2-1, the V gene TRBV5-1, with D perhaps assigned TRBD1 or TRBD2 (5 bases each). V lost 4 bases and J 0 bases, leaving 14 bases between the germline ends. This CDR3 comprises 16 residues. The germline gives CDR1 SGHRS, CDR2 YFSETQ.

Regarding this clone: The junction does not match germline at one end; this may be a read error. The chain recombines TRBV4-1 with TRBJ2-6, with D possibly matching TRBD2 (5 bases). Germline loops: CDR1 MGHRA, CDR2 YSYEKL. This CDR3 is 19 amino acids long. In DNA form, the CDR3 reads TGCGCCAGCACCCAAGAATCTTTAAAGAGGGCCCCGGGGGCCAACGTCCTGACTTTC. It translates to CASTQESLKRAPGANVLTF.

This chain links TRBV9 with TRBJ2-1; 7 bases line up with TRBD2. Germline CDR1 reads SGDLS; CDR2 reads YYNGEE. The trim removed 6 bases at V and 5 bases at J, leaving 8 bases unmatched. This CDR3 contains 14 residues. The DNA for the CDR3 is TGTGCCAGCACCTCCCGGGACTACAACAATGAGCAGTTCTTC. Translation: CASTSRDYNNEQFF.

The genes are TRBV28 and TRBJ1-2, with D unresolved. V lost 10 bases and J 4 bases, leaving 16 bases between the germline ends. The germline V gene has CDR1 MDHEN and CDR2 SYDVKM. CDR3 length: 13 amino acids. The CDR3 nucleotides are TGTGCCACTACGGGCCCTCTTATCTATGGCTACACCTTC. It specifies CATTGPLIYGYTF.

This sequence joins TRBV28 and TRBJ2-6; D possibly uses TRBD1 or TRBD2 (5 bases each). Between the trimmed V and J ends, which lost 7 bases and 1 base, there was a span of 14 bases. This CDR3 comprises 16 residues. The V gene's germline CDR1 is MDHEN and CDR2 SYDVKM. The CDR3 DNA is TGTGCCAGCACCCCGGTGGGGGAGTCTGGGGCCAACGTCCTGACTTTC. Amino acid sequence: CASTPVGESGANVLTF.

This sequence joins TRBV25-1 and TRBJ2-1; D unclear. V gave up 3 bases and J gave up 0 bases, with 12 bases separating them. Germline V lookup: CDR1 MGHDK, CDR2 SYGVNS. This CDR3 has 16 amino acids. The CDR3 sequence is CASSESGHSSYNEQFF. The CDR3 DNA sequence: TGTGCCAGCAGTGAGTCGGGCCACAGCTCCTACAATGAGCAGTTCTTC.

This sequence joins TRBV29-1 and TRBJ2-3, with 7 bases fitting TRBD2. Losses at the gene ends were 3 bases for V and 4 bases for J; bases not matched to a gene: 7. Germline CDR1 reads SQVTM; CDR2 reads ANQGSEA. The CDR3 has 14 residues. The CDR3 region has the DNA TGCAGCGTTGACTTGTGGGAGGGCCCAGATACGCAGTATTTT. Translation: CSVDLWEGPDTQYF.

A few counts support this clone. This chain uses TRBV30 with TRBJ2-3; 9 positions agree with TRBD2. CDR1 and CDR2 from the germline V gene are GTSNPN and SVGIG (reference sequence). This CDR3 is 13 amino acids long. Trimming took 3 bases from V and 5 from J; bases not matched to a gene: 3. CDR3 amino acids: CAWSAGGRDTQYF. CDR3 DNA: TGTGCCTGGAGCGCGGGAGGGAGAGATACGCAGTATTTT.

This clone was counted a few times. This chain connects TRBV23-1 to TRBJ2-1; no definite D call. TRBV23-1 is an open reading frame whose function is uncertain. The V gene lost 2 bases and the J gene lost 6 bases, with 8 bases spanning the gap. The length of the CDR3 is 13 residues. CDR3 sequence (DNA): TGCGCCAGCAGTCAAGGCATGCCCAATGAGCAGTTCTTC. Its translation: CASSQGMPNEQFF.

V and J are TRBV14 and TRBJ2-2; no firm D call. The CDR3 sequence is 12 residues long. CDR1 and CDR2 from the germline V gene are SGHDN and FVKESK. Trimming removed 4 bases from V and 6 bases from J, with 6 bases in between. The CDR3 nucleotides are TGTGCCAGCAGCCGGGCCGCCGGGGAGCTGTTTTTT. Its protein is CASSRAAGELFF.